What follows are 29 T cell receptor beta chains derived from one specimen sequenced in a study of T cells in tuberculosis. The table came from immunoSEQ multiplex PCR; TCRdb's copy has only in-frame clones and leaves some out. Here the sample spans over 40,000 clones, about 95% being singletons. Sequencing used PBMCs. These receptors were taken from a donor aged 10-30 years with latent tuberculosis or without tuberculosis infection.

The count of this clone is one. The chain has TRBV19 and TRBJ1-3; 8 bases are shared with TRBD1. The V segment lost 3 bases and the J segment 0 bases; nucleotides outside the gene matches: 13. CDR1 and CDR2 (germline): LNHDA, SQIVND (reference sequence). The CDR3 extends over 19 amino acids. CDR3: CASSISGTGRTYSGNTIYF. The DNA of the CDR3 is TGTGCCAGTAGTATCTCCGGGACAGGACGAACTTACTCTGGAAACACCATATATTTT.

This clone came up once. This chain joins TRBV5-4 and TRBJ2-3, with 8 bases fitting TRBD2. Looked up from germline, CDR1 is SGHNT and CDR2 is YYREEE (reference sequence). The CDR3 is made up of 18 amino acids. J lost 4 bases, V lost 1 base, and 14 bases had no gene match. CDR3 residues: CASSLYAEAGVSADTQYF. In DNA, the CDR3 is TGTGCCAGCAGCTTGTACGCTGAAGCGGGAGTTTCGGCAGATACGCAGTATTTT.

This chain links TRBV7-6 with TRBJ2-3, with 7 bases lining up with TRBD2. J lost 1 base, V lost 5 bases, and 6 bases had no gene match. The CDR3 is made up of 15 amino acids. Germline values: CDR1 SGHVS, CDR2 FNYEAQ. The CDR3 sequence: CASSLRGSGTDTQYF. The CDR3 bases are TGTGCCAGCAGCCTGCGCGGGAGCGGCACAGATACGCAGTATTTT.

A single count supports this clone. The rearrangement joins TRBV15 to TRBJ2-1; a possible D gene is TRBD2 (5 bases). Germline V gene lookup returns CDR1 LNHNV and CDR2 YYDKDF (reference sequence). The CDR3 is made up of 18 amino acids. V shed 0 bases and J shed 5 bases, with 20 bases lying between them. CDR3 amino acids: CATSREGSLLLRNNEQFF. The CDR3 region has the DNA TGTGCCACCAGCAGAGAGGGGAGCTTGCTCCTTAGAAACAATGAGCAGTTCTTC.

This chain uses TRBV5-1 with TRBJ2-6, with 10 bases that match TRBD1. The CDR3 totals 18 residues. Per the germline V gene, CDR1 is SGHRS and CDR2 is YFSETQ. J lost 0 bases, V lost 4 bases, and 7 bases had no gene match. The CDR3 coding sequence is TGCGCCAGCAGCCCATCGGGACAGGGGACCTCTGGGGCCAACGTCCTGACTTTC. It codes for CASSPSGQGTSGANVLTF.

The rearrangement uses TRBV5-1 and TRBJ2-5; 7 positions agree with TRBD2. CDR1 is SGHRS and CDR2 is YFSETQ in the germline V gene. CDR3 length: 14 amino acids. Trimming cost V 7 bases and J 0 bases; bases outside gene matches: 6. In DNA form, the CDR3 reads TGCGCCAGCTCTAGCGGAACCTACCAAGAGACCCAGTACTTC. Translated: CASSSGTYQETQYF.

The chain employs TRBV6-1 and TRBJ2-5; TRBD1 matches 9 bases. Germline V gene sequence: CDR1 MNHNS, CDR2 SASEGT. V was pared by 6 bases and J by 4 bases, with 3 bases of the junction left unmatched. This CDR3 has 13 residues. CDR3 in DNA: TGTGCCAGCAGGGTGACAGGGGGAGAGACCCAGTACTTC. It specifies CASRVTGGETQYF.

The V and J genes are TRBV4-2 and TRBJ1-1; TRBD1 agrees at 9 bases. The CDR3 contains 14 residues. After removal of 5 bases from V and 0 bases from J, the junction contained 1 base not matched to a gene. Germline CDR1 is LGHNA and CDR2 is YNFKEQ. DNA of the CDR3: TGTGCCAGCAGCGGGACAGGGATGAACACTGAAGCTTTCTTT. Encoded protein: CASSGTGMNTEAFF.

V usage is TRBV19 and J usage is TRBJ1-5; TRBD1 matches 7 bases. V shed 8 bases, J shed 6 bases, and the junction held 7 bases outside the gene matches. Per germline, CDR1 LNHDA and CDR2 SQIVND (reference sequence). The CDR3 extends over 13 amino acids. Here the CDR3 DNA reads TGTGCCAGTCAATCACAGGGGATTCAGCCCCAGCATTTT. This gives the protein CASQSQGIQPQHF.

The gene calls are TRBV27 and TRBJ2-7, with 8 bases lining up with TRBD2. The CDR3 has 13 amino acids. Germline V gene data show CDR1 as MNHEY and CDR2 as SMNVEV (reference sequence). V dropped 4 bases and J dropped 4; count of bases not matched to a gene: 3. The CDR3 DNA is TGTGCCAGCAGTTACGGGGGGGCGTACGAGCAGTACTTC. Residues: CASSYGGAYEQYF.

CDR3 sequence (DNA): TGTGCCAGCAGCTTAGATATGGCGGGCTACAATGAGCAGTTCTTC. This encodes CASSLDMAGYNEQFF. The chain recombines TRBV7-9 with TRBJ2-1; TRBD2 is a possible D gene (5 bases). V was trimmed by 1 base and J by 3 bases, leaving 10 bases between them. CDR3 length: 15 amino acids. Germline CDR1 and CDR2: SEHNR and FQNEAQ (reference sequence).

The J gene is TRBJ1-2, the V gene TRBV7-2; D is perhaps TRBD1 (6 bases). V lost 5 bases to trimming and J lost 2 bases, with 12 bases between them. CDR3 size: 14 residues. The germline gives CDR1 SGHTA, CDR2 FQGNSA. CDR3: CASSPSTGNYGYTF. CDR3 nucleotides: TGTGCCAGCAGCCCTTCGACAGGCAACTATGGCTACACCTTC.

V gene TRBV25-1 combines with J gene TRBJ1-1; maybe TRBD1 (5 bases). The germline V and J ends were trimmed by 0 bases and 4 bases, with 15 bases remaining between them. Germline CDR1 reads MGHDK; CDR2 reads SYGVNS. This CDR3 is built from 16 residues. The DNA for the CDR3 is TGTGCCAGCAGTGAATATCCCGTGGGGGGGAGCACTGAAGCTTTCTTT. The encoded protein is CASSEYPVGGSTEAFF.

The chain carries TRBV13 and TRBJ2-7, with D unresolved. Per germline, CDR1 PRHDT and CDR2 FYEKMQ (reference sequence). The V gene lost 5 bases and the J gene lost 3 bases, with 8 bases spanning the gap. The CDR3 length is 12 residues. CDR3 in amino acids: CASSAPGYEQYF. The CDR3 DNA sequence: TGTGCCAGCAGCGCCCCAGGCTACGAGCAGTACTTC.

The chain is built from TRBV9 and TRBJ1-6, with 7 bases lining up with TRBD1. Per the germline V gene, CDR1 is SGDLS and CDR2 is YYNGEE. The ends lost 2 bases at V and 5 bases at J; junction bases unmatched: 4. The CDR3 consists of 15 residues. The CDR3 nucleotides are TGTGCCAGCAGCGTCGGGACAGTAAATAATTCACCCCTCCACTTT. Translated: CASSVGTVNNSPLHF.

This clone was recorded only once. The rearrangement links TRBV30 to TRBJ2-2; 10 bases are shared with TRBD2. J was trimmed by 5 bases and V by 3 bases; bases with no gene match: 6. The CDR3 loop spans 15 amino acids. CDR1 is GTSNPN, CDR2 SVGIG, per germline (reference sequence). The CDR3 loop is CAWRQRGGRTGELFF. The CDR3 nucleotides are TGTGCCTGGAGACAGCGGGGGGGCCGAACCGGGGAGCTGTTTTTT. Complete variable domain (other parts from reference TRBV30 and TRBJ2-2): SQTIHQWPATLVQPVGSPLSLECTVEGTSNPNLYWYRQAAGRGLQLLFYSVGIGQISSEVPQNLSASRPQDRQFILSSKKLLLSDSGFYLCAWRQRGGRTGELFFGEGSRLTVL.

This rearrangement joins TRBV7-2 to TRBJ2-7; tentative D call: TRBD2 (5 bases). V lost 1 base and J 3 bases, leaving 13 bases between the germline ends. The CDR3 spans 15 residues. From germline, CDR1 is SGHTA and CDR2 FQGNSA. The DNA for the CDR3 is TGTGCCAGCAGCTTAGTGGGGTCCCGGGACTACGAGCAGTACTTC. Its translation: CASSLVGSRDYEQYF.

The V call is TRBV9, the J call TRBJ1-3; maybe TRBD1 (5 bases). The CDR3 is made up of 17 amino acids. The germline V gene has CDR1 SGDLS and CDR2 YYNGEE. The ends were cut back, 4 bases at V and 1 base at J, with 18 bases in the middle. CDR3 in DNA: TGTGCCAGCAGCTCCCCAAGGCAGGGTGGTTCTGGAAACACCATATATTTT. Its translation is CASSSPRQGGSGNTIYF.

The chain couples TRBV27 to TRBJ1-1; weak D call: TRBD1 (5 bases). There are 17 residues in the CDR3. Germline lookup yields CDR1 MNHEY and CDR2 SMNVEV (reference sequence). Deletions cut 0 bases from V and 5 bases from J, with 19 bases between. The CDR3 bases are TGTGCCAGCAGTTTATCGGTCCAGGGATCCAAAAGGACTGAAGCTTTCTTT. This gives the protein CASSLSVQGSKRTEAFF.

The table lists this clone with a count of one. The chain uses TRBV18 and TRBJ1-4; D call uncertain. The V end was cut by 3 bases, the J end by 5 bases, with 7 bases between. The germline V gene has CDR1 KGHSH and CDR2 LQKENI. The CDR3 has 13 amino acids. The CDR3 region has the DNA TGTGCCAGCTCACCGAGCCTCAATGAAAAACTGTTTTTT. It translates to CASSPSLNEKLFF.

The J gene is TRBJ2-7, the V gene TRBV5-1; D might be TRBD2 (5 bases). V was clipped by 4 bases and J by 3 bases, with 20 bases between them. From germline, CDR1 is SGHRS and CDR2 YFSETQ. The CDR3 totals 16 residues. As DNA, the CDR3 is TGCGCCAGCAGCCGGAACGGGATGGGAATTCTCTACGAGCAGTACTTC. This gives the protein CASSRNGMGILYEQYF.

The V call is TRBV9, the J call TRBJ2-7; 7 nucleotides match TRBD2. This CDR3 contains 14 residues. V lost 2 bases to trimming and J lost 3 bases; unmatched junction nucleotides: 5. CDR1 is SGDLS, CDR2 YYNGEE, per germline. The CDR3: CASSVGRGIYEQYF. The CDR3 nucleotides read TGTGCCAGCAGCGTGGGGAGGGGCATCTACGAGCAGTACTTC. The full variable domain, in which reference TRBV9 and TRBJ2-7 provide the parts outside the CDR3, is DSGVTQTPKHLITATGQRVTLRCSPRSGDLSVYWYQQSLDQGLQFLIQYYNGEERAKGNILERFSAQQFPDLHSELNLSSLELGDSALYFCASSVGRGIYEQYFGPGTRLTVT.

The chain has TRBV19 and TRBJ1-1; D is unresolved. Trimming shortened V by 3 bases and J by 1 base, and 6 bases separated the two germline ends. In germline, CDR1 is LNHDA, CDR2 SQIVND (reference sequence). The CDR3 has 13 residues. CDR3 loop: CASSMTPNTEAFF. The CDR3 region has the DNA TGTGCCAGTAGTATGACACCGAACACTGAAGCTTTCTTT.

The chain combines TRBV4-1 with TRBJ2-5; TRBD2 matches at 10 bases. The trim removed 2 bases at V and 5 bases at J, leaving 11 bases unmatched. The CDR3 has 17 residues. Germline V gives CDR1 MGHRA, CDR2 YSYEKL. The CDR3 sequence: CASSQRAAGGSLETQYF. The CDR3 region has the DNA TGCGCCAGCAGCCAACGGGCAGCGGGAGGGTCCTTGGAGACCCAGTACTTC.

The chain links TRBV5-1 to TRBJ2-2; TRBD1 might be the D (6 bases). In germline, CDR1 is SGHRS, CDR2 YFSETQ. The length of the CDR3 is 14 residues. Trimming cost V 1 base and J 10 bases, with 14 bases left between them. The CDR3 region is CASSLRQGPPELFF. The CDR3 coding sequence is TGCGCCAGCAGCTTGCGCCAGGGGCCACCGGAGCTGTTTTTT.

The chain is built from TRBV11-2 and TRBJ1-1, with TRBD1 matching 9 bases. This CDR3 has 12 amino acids. With V trimmed by 3 bases and J by 8 bases, 1 base remained unmatched. Germline assignment: CDR1 SGHAT and CDR2 FQNNGV. The CDR3 loop reads CASSFGTGEAFF. As DNA, the CDR3 is TGTGCCAGCAGCTTCGGGACAGGGGAAGCTTTCTTT.

The V and J genes are TRBV6-4 and TRBJ2-7, with 7 nucleotides matching TRBD1. The germline CDR1 and CDR2 sequences are MRHNA and SNTAGT. Trimming cost V 6 bases and J 2 bases; bases outside gene matches: 7. This CDR3 is built from 14 residues. CDR3 sequence reads: CASRTLTGTYEQYF. The CDR3 nucleotides read TGTGCCAGCAGGACTTTGACAGGGACCTACGAGCAGTACTTC.

The chain recombines TRBV19 with TRBJ1-5; TRBD1 is a possible D gene (6 bases). The CDR3 has 17 residues. The ends were cut back, 10 bases at V and 4 bases at J, with 26 bases in the middle. Germline CDR1 is LNHDA and CDR2 is SQIVND (reference sequence). The CDR3 DNA reads as TGTGCCACCGCAGGGGTTAGACTGACAGCTTTAAATCAGCCCCAGCATTTT. Amino acids: CATAGVRLTALNQPQHF.

The rearrangement uses TRBV5-1 and TRBJ2-7; no definite D call. The V and J ends lost 1 base and 2 bases respectively, with 7 bases between them. CDR3 length: 13 amino acids. CDR1 and CDR2 (germline): SGHRS, YFSETQ. CDR3 residues: CASSLTVPYEQYF. Here the CDR3 DNA reads TGCGCCAGCAGCTTGACGGTCCCCTACGAGCAGTACTTC.